The 2 T cell receptor beta chains in this list originate from one sample, sequenced in a study of blood T cell repertoires in COVID-19. Generated by immunoSEQ multiplex PCR, the TCRdb table keeps only in-frame clones and is missing some. In the table there are 30,000 to 35,000 clones, 82% of which are singletons. Material: peripheral blood. The receptors here all came from a man aged 80 or over with active or convalescent COVID-19.

The chain links TRBV6-5 to TRBJ2-7, with 15 bases fitting TRBD2. Germline CDR1 reads MNHEY; CDR2 reads SVGAGI. The CDR3 is made up of 14 amino acids. Trimming at V came to 6 bases and at J to 4 bases, leaving 1 base not matched to a gene. The CDR3 reads CASRGLAGGYEQYF. CDR3 DNA sequence: TGTGCCAGCAGGGGACTAGCGGGAGGTTACGAGCAGTACTTC.

The V and J genes are TRBV7-9 and TRBJ1-2, with no clear D. With 5 bases removed from V and 5 bases from J, the gap between germline ends came to 12 bases. The CDR3 has 13 amino acids. The V gene's germline CDR1 is SEHNR and CDR2 FQNEAQ (reference sequence). The CDR3 reads CASSTSSGYGYTF. As DNA, the CDR3 is TGTGCCAGCAGCACCTCCAGCGGGTATGGCTACACCTTC.